The present TCR beta chain was sequenced within a study of blood T cell repertoires in COVID-19. Study-wide context: Samples taken during acute and convalescent COVID-19 were collected in the United States, Italy and Spain. The analysed material was cDNA or gDNA that came from T cells, B-cell-depleted T cells, or PBMCs.

Germline CDR1 and CDR2: LGHNA and YSLEER. V was pared by 2 bases and J by 3 bases, with 9 bases of the junction left unmatched. The length of the CDR3 is 17 residues. In the original analysis: Reference gene primer amplification gave estimated nucleated cell counts. Sequencing used immunoSEQ multiplex PCR; TCRdb keeps in-frame clones, though not all of them. That table supplies the V and J calls and clone size; D and trimming were determined from the DNA. The profile shows 40,000 or so clones, around 91% of them singletons. This chain uses TRBV4-3 with TRBJ2-1; TRBD1 agrees at 8 bases. The sequenced material came from peripheral blood. The receptor was derived from a man younger than 40 with active or convalescent COVID-19. The chain's CDR3 is CASSQLSQGAGYNEQFF. The DNA for the CDR3 is TGCGCCAGCAGCCAACTCTCGCAGGGGGCAGGCTACAATGAGCAGTTCTTC.